This is a list of T cell receptor beta chains from one sample in a study of response to subunit inactivated influenza vaccine. TCRdb fed the RT-PCR reads into MiXCR, producing one record per CDR3 protein. This sample has 710,000 or so distinct CDR3 sequences, with 15% to 18% found just once. The sequences come from PBMCs from blood, collected 11 to 12 days after vaccination. The receptors stem from a man aged 45-60 years who received an inactivated influenza vaccine. Both conserved end residues are part of each CDR3. A D gene is named only where the DNA matches it firmly. The size of a clone is reported for some rows only, either as once, few or many, or as a class for expanded clones.

len	d_gene	abundance	v_gene	j_gene	CDR3nt	CDR3aa
15	NA	few	TRBV15	TRBJ1-5	TGTGCCACCAGCAGAGATCCGGGAGGAGTCCAGCCCCAGCATTTT	CATSRDPGGVQPQHF
11	NA	many	TRBV29-1	TRBJ2-1	TGCAGCGTTGGACAATACAATGAGCAGTTCTTC	CSVGQYNEQFF
18	TRBD1	NA	TRBV11-1	TRBJ2-2	TGTGCCAGCAGCTTAGGTGGTCTCGGGACAGATAACACCGGGGAGCTGTTTTTT	CASSLGGLGTDNTGELFF
12	NA	few	TRBV20-1	TRBJ2-2	TGCAGTGCTAGAGACCCTTGGGGGGAGCTGTTTTTT	CSARDPWGELFF
15	TRBD1	NA	TRBV12-3/TRBV12-4	TRBJ2-7	TGTGCCAGCAGCCTTTCAGGACAGGGTTTTGGCGGGCAGTACTTC	CASSLSGQGFGGQYF
13	TRBD1	few	TRBV29-1	TRBJ1-1	TGCAGCGCCCAGGGACAGTTGAACACTGAAGCTTTCTTT	CSAQGQLNTEAFF
13	NA	NA	TRBV3-1	TRBJ1-5	TGTGCCAGCAGCCAGATGGGGGATCAGCCCCAGCATTTT	CASSQMGDQPQHF
14	NA	few	TRBV20-1	TRBJ2-5	TGCAGTGGTTTGCCAGGGGGGGGGCAAGAGACCCAGTACTTC	CSGLPGGGQETQYF
11	NA	NA	TRBV20-1	TRBJ2-1	TGCAGTGCTAGTCGCCTCAATGAGCAGTTCTTC	CSASRLNEQFF
14	TRBD1	few	TRBV3-1	TRBJ2-5	TGTGCCAGCAGCCCCTGGGACAGACAAGAGACCCAGTACTTC	CASSPWDRQETQYF
16	TRBD2	many	TRBV20-1	TRBJ2-7	TGCAGTGCTAGAGTGGGGACTAGCTCGTCAGCCCTCGAGCAGTACTTC	CSARVGTSSSALEQYF
14	TRBD1	few	TRBV20-1	TRBJ2-5	TGCAGTGCTAGTTTTTCCAGGGGGCGGGAGACCCAGTACTTC	CSASFSRGRETQYF
14	TRBD1	NA	TRBV12-3/TRBV12-4	TRBJ1-1	TGTGCCAGCAGCCCGGACAGGGCTTGGACTGAAGCTTTCTTT	CASSPDRAWTEAFF
18	NA	NA	TRBV21-1	TRBJ2-2	TGTGCCAGCAGCAAAAAGCAGGGGGTACCAGGGAACACCGGGGAGCTGTTTTTT	CASSKKQGVPGNTGELFF
12	NA	NA	TRBV20-1	TRBJ2-1	TGCCTCGGGGAGGAGGGGGGGAATGAGCAGTTCTTC	CLGEEGGNEQFF
13	TRBD2	many	TRBV29-1	TRBJ2-7	TGCAGCGGCCAACTAGCGGGAGACTACGAGCAGTACTTC	CSGQLAGDYEQYF
15	TRBD2	NA	TRBV6-2/TRBV6-3	TRBJ2-1	TGTGCCAGCAACCAAGCGGGACGCTCCTACAATGAGCAGTTCTTC	CASNQAGRSYNEQFF
16	TRBD2	NA	TRBV10-3	TRBJ2-3	TGTGCCATCAGTACAAGACTAGCGGGGGGGCCAGATACGCAGTATTTT	CAISTRLAGGPDTQYF
13	TRBD2	many	TRBV3-1	TRBJ2-1	TGTGCCAGCAGCCCTAGCGGGGGGGCCAGCCAGTTCTTC	CASSPSGGASQFF
14	TRBD1	few	TRBV24-1	TRBJ1-1	TGTGCCACCAGAACCGGGACAGGGGGCACTGAAGCTTTCTTT	CATRTGTGGTEAFF
13	TRBD1	NA	TRBV5-1	TRBJ1-5	TGCGCCAGCAGCGAGACAGGGCAATCAGCCCAGCATTTT	CASSETGQSAQHF
14	NA	NA	TRBV3-1	TRBJ2-3	TGTGCCAGCAGCCAGGAGCGGGCCACAGATACGCAGTATTTT	CASSQERATDTQYF
14	NA	NA	TRBV29-1	TRBJ2-5	TGCAGCGTTGCCGGGGCCATCGTAGAAAGGACCCAGTACTTC	CSVAGAIVERTQYF
13	NA	NA	TRBV5-6	TRBJ2-2	TGTGCCAGCAGCCTACTAGCCCCCGGGGAGCTGTTTTTT	CASSLLAPGELFF
18	NA	NA	TRBV5-5	TRBJ1-2	TGTGCCAGCAGCTTGGGTCAGCGAAGGGTATTTGGGGACTATGGCTACACCTTC	CASSLGQRRVFGDYGYTF
16	NA	NA	TRBV18	TRBJ2-1	TGTGCCAGCTCACCAAAGGCGGGTCCCCGAAACAATGAGCAGTTCTTC	CASSPKAGPRNNEQFF
13	NA	NA	TRBV20-1	TRBJ1-1	TGCAGTGCTAGCGCGACAGGGAACACTGAAGCTTTCTTT	CSASATGNTEAFF
14	TRBD1	NA	TRBV7-9	TRBJ2-7	TGTGCCAGCAGCATGACAGGGTTGAAGAACGAGCAGTACTTC	CASSMTGLKNEQYF
15	NA	NA	TRBV27	TRBJ2-7	TGTGCCAGCAGTTTAGGGGTCAGGGGATCCTACGAGCAGTACTTC	CASSLGVRGSYEQYF
15	NA	NA	TRBV20-1	TRBJ1-1	TGCAGTGCTAGAAAGGGGCCGGGAATGAACACTGAAGCTTTCTTT	CSARKGPGMNTEAFF
13	NA	few	TRBV10-3	TRBJ1-1	TGTGCCATCAGCCCCGACAAGAACACTGAAGCTTTCTTT	CAISPDKNTEAFF
13	NA	NA	TRBV12-3/TRBV12-4	TRBJ1-2	TGTGCCAGCAGCCCAACCCCCGCAGGGAACTACACCTTC	CASSPTPAGNYTF
15	TRBD2	few	TRBV24-1	TRBJ2-7	TGTGCCCCAGCGGCGCGGGAGGGGGTCGACTACGAGCAGTACTTC	CAPAAREGVDYEQYF
16	NA	NA	TRBV7-9	TRBJ1-6	TGTGCCAGCAGCTCCTCCGGGGGGGGCTATAATTCACCCCTCCACTTT	CASSSSGGGYNSPLHF
13	TRBD2	NA	TRBV18	TRBJ2-5	TGTGCCAGCTCGGCGGGGGGACAAGAGACCCAGTACTTC	CASSAGGQETQYF
16	NA	NA	TRBV21-1	TRBJ2-7	TGTGCCAGCAGCAATGGTTCTCAAAACTTCCTATACGAGCAGTACTTC	CASSNGSQNFLYEQYF
14	TRBD2	NA	TRBV20-1	TRBJ2-1	TGCAGTGCTAGTCTACCGGGGGGGCGGGATGAGCAGTTCTTC	CSASLPGGRDEQFF
13	NA	few	TRBV7-7	TRBJ2-5	TGTGCTAGCAGCTCAAGGGTCTTAGAGACCCAGTACTTC	CASSSRVLETQYF
13	NA	NA	TRBV29-1	TRBJ1-1	TGCAGCGTTGACGGGGGGGAGTACACTGAAGCTTTCTTT	CSVDGGEYTEAFF
13	NA	few	TRBV29-1	TRBJ2-1	TGCAGCGTTGAAGATTTTATAGGGAATGAGCAGTTCTTC	CSVEDFIGNEQFF
14	TRBD1	NA	TRBV10-3	TRBJ2-5	TGTGCCATCAGTCGTGGGACAGACGGGGAGACCCAGTACTTC	CAISRGTDGETQYF